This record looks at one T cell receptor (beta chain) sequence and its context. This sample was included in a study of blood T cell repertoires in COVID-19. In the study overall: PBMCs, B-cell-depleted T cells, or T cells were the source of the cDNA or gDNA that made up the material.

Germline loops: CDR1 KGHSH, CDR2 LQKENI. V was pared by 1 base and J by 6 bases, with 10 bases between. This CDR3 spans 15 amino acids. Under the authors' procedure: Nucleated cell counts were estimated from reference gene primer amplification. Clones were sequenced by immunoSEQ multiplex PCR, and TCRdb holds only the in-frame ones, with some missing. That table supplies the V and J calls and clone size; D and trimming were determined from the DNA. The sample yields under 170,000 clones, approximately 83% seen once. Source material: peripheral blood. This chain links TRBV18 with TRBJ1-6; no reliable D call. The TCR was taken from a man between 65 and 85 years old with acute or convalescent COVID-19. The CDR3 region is CASSPRGEGNSPLHF. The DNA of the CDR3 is TGTGCCAGCTCACCACGCGGGGAGGGTAATTCACCCCTCCACTTT.